Listed below are T cell receptor beta chains from one sample, sequenced in a study of blood T cell repertoires in COVID-19. Generated by immunoSEQ multiplex PCR, the TCRdb table keeps only in-frame clones and is missing some. The data show some 200,000 clones, approximately 86% seen once. Sequencing was carried out using peripheral blood. Source of these receptors: a man aged 18 to 29 with active or convalescent COVID-19. CDR3s include the opening cysteine and the closing phenylalanine or tryptophan. The D gene is left open where the match is weak. The size field is filled for only some rows; it gives once, few, many or a size class.

v_gene	d_gene	j_gene	abundance	CDR3nt	CDR3aa
TRBV4-2	TRBD1	TRBJ1-5	-	TGTGCCAGCAGCCAAGCCACAGGGGCCAATCAGCCCCAGCATTTT	CASSQATGANQPQHF
TRBV20-1	-	TRBJ1-1	-	TGCAGTGCTAGAGTAGCGGCGGGTGCTTTCTTT	CSARVAAGAFF
TRBV2	TRBD1	TRBJ1-4	-	TGTGCCAGCAGTGCGACAGGGGGTGAAAAACTGTTTTTT	CASSATGGEKLFF
TRBV30	-	TRBJ1-2	-	TGTGCCCGTCGGTATGGCTACACCTTC	CARRYGYTF
TRBV19	-	TRBJ1-1	once	TGTGCCAGTAGTGGTTCGGGAGAAAAAGCTTTCTTT	CASSGSGEKAFF
TRBV7-2	-	TRBJ1-5	-	TGTGCCAGCAGCTTAGTCGGACGGGACACGGGCAATCAGCCCCAGCATTTT	CASSLVGRDTGNQPQHF
TRBV10-1	-	TRBJ1-2	few	TGCGCCAGCAGTGAGTTAGGGGGTAATGGCTACACCTTC	CASSELGGNGYTF
TRBV5-4	-	TRBJ2-5	-	TGTGCCAGCAGCTTAACACGGGGGCAAGAGACCCAGTACTTC	CASSLTRGQETQYF
TRBV11-3	TRBD2	TRBJ2-3	-	TGTGCCAGCAGCTTATCACTAGCGGGAGGGCCAGATACGCAGTATTTT	CASSLSLAGGPDTQYF
TRBV6-1	TRBD2	TRBJ2-5	-	TGTGCCAGCAGTGCACCGACCAGCGGGAGATGGGGAGAGACCCAGTACTTC	CASSAPTSGRWGETQYF
TRBV25-1	TRBD2	TRBJ2-5	-	TGTGCCAGCCGACCTATTGGGCTAGCGGGAGAGACCCAGTACTTC	CASRPIGLAGETQYF
TRBV5-8	TRBD2	TRBJ2-3	-	TGTGCCAGCAGTGCGGGAGGCACAGATACGCAGTATTTT	CASSAGGTDTQYF
TRBV24-1	-	TRBJ1-2	-	TGTGCCACCAGTGATACTACAGGTCCCTCCTATGGCTACACCTTC	CATSDTTGPSYGYTF
TRBV11-2	TRBD1	TRBJ1-1	-	TGTGCCAGCAGCCTCCAAATGACAGGGGGAGCTGAAGCTTTCTTT	CASSLQMTGGAEAFF
TRBV30	TRBD1	TRBJ1-3	once	TGTGCCTGCTCAGACGGGACAGTCGCTGGAAACACCATATATTTT	CACSDGTVAGNTIYF
TRBV4-1	-	TRBJ2-1	-	TGCGCCAGCAGCCCACGACTCGCAGCGGGCTACAATGAGCAGTTCTTC	CASSPRLAAGYNEQFF
TRBV7-7	TRBD2	TRBJ2-1	-	TGTGCTAGCAGCTTAGGGGCCCAGCGGGGCTACAATGAGCAGTTCTTC	CASSLGAQRGYNEQFF
TRBV10-3	-	TRBJ2-1	once	TGTGCCATCAGCGAATCTACAGGGATGACCTACAATGAGCAGTTCTTC	CAISESTGMTYNEQFF
TRBV2	TRBD1	TRBJ1-2	few	TGTGCCAGCAGTGGGGGACAGGGTGGATATGGCTACACCTTC	CASSGGQGGYGYTF
TRBV5-1	TRBD2	TRBJ2-2	-	TGCGCCAGCAGCGCGGGGGGATCGAACACCGGGGAGCTGTTTTTT	CASSAGGSNTGELFF
TRBV6-2/TRBV6-3	TRBD1	TRBJ1-1	-	TGTGCCAGCAGTCGCGCAGGGGGAAACACTGAAGCTTTCTTT	CASSRAGGNTEAFF
TRBV5-4	-	TRBJ2-1	-	TGTGCCAGCACCTTAGATGGAGGGGCTAGGGTCTTGAATGAGCAGTTCTTC	CASTLDGGARVLNEQFF
TRBV9	-	TRBJ2-7	-	TGTGCCAGCAGCCCTCGGCGCGGCCGGGGTTCCTACGAGCAGTACTTC	CASSPRRGRGSYEQYF
TRBV4-1	TRBD2	TRBJ2-1	-	TGCGCCAGCAGCCCAACTCCGGGACTAACCTACAATGAGCAGTTCTTC	CASSPTPGLTYNEQFF